The 18 T cell receptor beta chains below all came from one sample that was sequenced in a study of T cell responses to AZD1222 COVID-19 vaccine (dated by TCRdb to the early 2020s). Receptor libraries were prepared by the immunoSEQ multiplex PCR assay. The table comes from immuneACCESS by way of TCRdb, which keeps in-frame sequences with V and J called. Part of the clones is missing from these tables; in studies checked, under half for an unresolved V gene and the rest for unknown reasons. This sample comprises about 110,000 clones, about 91% of them detected only once. The top ten clones comprise approximately 5.4% of the sample. Interpreted using the paper, the time point label stands for: baseline before first vaccination. The sample was peripheral blood, taken on day 0 of AZD1222 vaccination. These receptors were obtained from an adult in good health.

The chain joins TRBV5-6 to TRBJ2-1; 10 bases fit TRBD1. CDR3 length equals 17 residues. Germline assignment: CDR1 SGHDT and CDR2 YYEEEE. Germline trimming cut 2 bases from V and 4 bases from J; bases unmatched to any gene: 9. The CDR3 DNA sequence: TGTGCCAGCAGCTTACCCCGGGACAGGGGAATTTACAATGAGCAGTTCTTC. It is translated as CASSLPRDRGIYNEQFF.

This chain uses TRBV4-1 with TRBJ2-5; TRBD2 matches 12 bases. This CDR3 has 15 amino acids. J gave up 7 bases and V 1 base, and 4 bases lay outside the gene matches. From germline, CDR1 is MGHRA and CDR2 YSYEKL. CDR3 residues: CASSQGLAGVATQYF. CDR3 bases: TGCGCCAGCAGCCAAGGACTAGCGGGGGTAGCGACCCAGTACTTC.

The gene calls are TRBV6-5 and TRBJ1-5; no clear D gene. The V end was cut by 4 bases, the J end by 4 bases, with 11 bases between. The length of the CDR3 is 14 residues. Germline CDR1 is MNHEY and CDR2 is SVGAGI. CDR3 coding DNA: TGTGCCAGCAGTTTGGGGTCAGCTAATCAGCCCCAGCATTTT. Translating it yields CASSLGSANQPQHF.

The chain employs TRBV3-1 (or the pseudogene TRBV3-2) and TRBJ2-5; D is uncertain. The CDR3 sequence is 14 residues long. V lost 7 bases and J lost 1, with 13 bases in between. Per germline, CDR1 LGHDT and CDR2 YNNKEL (reference sequence). As DNA, the CDR3 is TGTGCCAGCACCGAAACATGGGCCCAAGAGACCCAGTACTTC. This sequence encodes CASTETWAQETQYF.

This clone came up a few times. The chain uses TRBV2 and TRBJ2-5; the D is unclear. The germline V gene encodes CDR1 SNHLY and CDR2 FYNNEI. The V and J ends lost 7 bases and 2 bases respectively, with 2 bases between them. CDR3 length equals 10 residues. CDR3 in amino acids: CASIQETQYF. The CDR3 bases are TGTGCCAGCATTCAAGAGACCCAGTACTTC.

The gene calls are TRBV19 and TRBJ2-3, with D tentatively TRBD1 (6 bases). The CDR3 loop spans 16 amino acids. CDR1 is LNHDA and CDR2 is SQIVND in the germline V gene (reference sequence). The V end was cut by 5 bases, the J end by 1 base, with 16 bases between. CDR3 loop: CASSQWGLGGTDTQYF. The CDR3 nucleotides read TGTGCCAGTAGTCAATGGGGGCTCGGGGGCACAGATACGCAGTATTTT.

The chain recombines TRBV5-1 with TRBJ1-6, with D unresolved. The CDR3 spans 14 residues. Germline V CDR1 and CDR2: SGHRS, YFSETQ. Trimming removed 0 bases at V and 10 bases at J, with 11 bases between. CDR3 coding DNA: TGCGCCAGCAGCTTGGGGACCGACTTCTCACCCCTCCACTTT. Residues: CASSLGTDFSPLHF. The complete variable domain, with remaining parts taken from reference TRBV5-1 and TRBJ1-6, reads KAGVTQTPRYLIKTRGQQVTLSCSPISGHRSVSWYQQTPGQGLQFLFEYFSETQRNKGNFPGRFSGRQFSNSRSEMNVSTLELGDSALYLCASSLGTDFSPLHFGNGTRLTVT.

The chain combines TRBV6-5 with TRBJ1-2; D perhaps matches TRBD1 (5 bases). In germline, CDR1 is MNHEY, CDR2 SVGAGI. V shed 2 bases and J shed 5 bases, with 9 bases lying between them. This CDR3 has 13 residues. CDR3 sequence reads: CASSYGAVYGYTF. In DNA, the CDR3 is TGTGCCAGCAGTTACGGGGCAGTTTATGGCTACACCTTC.

This chain connects TRBV21-1 to TRBJ1-2; the table names TRBD1, a call not compared with the DNA. TRBV21-1 is reported as a pseudogene. The CDR3 covers 16 residues. CDR3 nucleotides: TGTGCCAGCAGCACACCGACAGGCCCCGTTGACGATGGCTACACCTTC. Translating gives CASSTPTGPVDDGYTF.

This clone occurred once. This chain uses TRBV5-8 with TRBJ2-5; 7 bases are shared with TRBD1. The junction had 7 bases not matched to a gene; V was cut back by 4 bases and J by 1 base. CDR1 is SGHTS and CDR2 is YDEGEE in the germline V gene. This CDR3 has 15 residues. In DNA, the CDR3 is TGTGCCAGCAGCCGGGACAGAACCACCCAAGAGACCCAGTACTTC. It yields the protein CASSRDRTTQETQYF.

The CDR3: CASRLGVLNTEAFF. CDR3 nucleotide sequence: TGTGCCAGCAGGCTTGGAGTTTTGAACACTGAAGCTTTCTTT. The chain recombines TRBV7-9 with TRBJ1-1; D gene unclear. Germline V gene sequence: CDR1 SEHNR, CDR2 FQNEAQ (reference sequence). Trimming cost V 6 bases and J 0 bases, with 11 bases left between them. The CDR3 consists of 14 residues.

The V and J genes are TRBV10-3 and TRBJ1-2; unclear D gene. Trimming cost V 4 bases and J 4 bases, with 10 bases left between them. This CDR3 has 13 residues. Germline V gives CDR1 ENHRY, CDR2 SYGVKD. CDR3 bases: TGTGCCATCAGTGGGGCCCTTGGCTATGGCTACACCTTC. Translating it yields CAISGALGYGYTF.

The chain couples TRBV6-5 to TRBJ1-2; D remains ambiguous. CDR1 is MNHEY and CDR2 is SVGAGI in the germline V gene. This CDR3 has 16 amino acids. With 0 bases removed from V and 0 bases from J, the gap between germline ends came to 11 bases. The CDR3 here is CASSYSAQLSNYGYTF. CDR3 bases: TGTGCCAGCAGTTACTCGGCACAGTTGTCTAACTATGGCTACACCTTC.

The chain has TRBV7-9 and TRBJ1-2; the D is unclear. The V gene lost 2 bases and the J gene lost 4 bases, with 11 bases spanning the gap. This CDR3 is 14 amino acids long. The germline CDR1 and CDR2 sequences are SEHNR and FQNEAQ (reference sequence). In DNA, the CDR3 is TGTGCCAGCAGCTTAATCACAGACTCCTATGGCTACACCTTC. Translation gives CASSLITDSYGYTF.

The chain links TRBV11-3 to TRBJ2-3; weak D call: TRBD1 (6 bases). CDR1 is SGHNT and CDR2 is YENEEA in the germline V gene. Between the trimmed V and J ends, which lost 4 bases and 6 bases, there was a span of 8 bases. This CDR3 region has 12 residues. This CDR3 reads CASSYRDDTQYF. The CDR3 nucleotides are TGTGCCAGCAGCTACAGGGACGATACGCAGTATTTT.

This chain links TRBV13 with TRBJ2-7; D is unclear. Germline CDR1 is PRHDT and CDR2 is FYEKMQ (reference sequence). Trimming pared 5 bases from V and 6 bases from J, leaving 8 bases between. CDR3 length equals 11 residues. CDR3 in DNA: TGTGCCAGCAGCAGATCCCTCGAGCAGTACTTC. Amino acids: CASSRSLEQYF.

The rearrangement links TRBV28 to TRBJ1-1, with a weak D call TRBD1 (5 bases). The CDR3 length is 14 residues. Germline-derived CDR1 and CDR2 are MDHEN and SYDVKM. Trimming cost V 6 bases and J 5 bases, with 16 bases left between them. The CDR3 is CASSHGGKRTEAFF. CDR3 nucleotide sequence: TGTGCCAGCAGCCATGGGGGGAAGCGGACTGAAGCTTTCTTT. The whole variable domain, filled in from reference TRBV28 and TRBJ1-1, reads DVKVTQSSRYLVKRTGEKVFLECVQDMDHENMFWYRQDPGLGLRLIYFSYDVKMKEKGDIPEGYSVSREKKERFSLILESASTNQTSMYLCASSHGGKRTEAFFGQGTRLTVV.

J is TRBJ2-5 and V is TRBV2, with 8 bases lining up with TRBD2. V shed 6 bases, J shed 1 base, and the junction held 4 bases outside the gene matches. The CDR3 is 14 residues long. CDR1 is SNHLY and CDR2 is FYNNEI in the germline V gene. The CDR3 is CASRAGAIQETQYF. DNA for the CDR3: TGTGCCAGCAGAGCGGGGGCGATCCAAGAGACCCAGTACTTC.